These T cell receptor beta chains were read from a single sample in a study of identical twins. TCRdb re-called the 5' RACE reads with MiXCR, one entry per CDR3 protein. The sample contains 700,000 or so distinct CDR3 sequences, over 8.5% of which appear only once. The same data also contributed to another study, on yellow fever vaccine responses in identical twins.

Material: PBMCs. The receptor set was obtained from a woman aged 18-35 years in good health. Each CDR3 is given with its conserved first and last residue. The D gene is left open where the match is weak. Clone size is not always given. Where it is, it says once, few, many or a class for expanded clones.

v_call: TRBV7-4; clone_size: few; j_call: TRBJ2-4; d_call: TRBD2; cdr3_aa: CASSPHTGTSGRKNIQYF; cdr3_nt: TGTGCCAGCAGCCCCCACACCGGGACTAGCGGGAGGAAAAACATTCAGTACTTC
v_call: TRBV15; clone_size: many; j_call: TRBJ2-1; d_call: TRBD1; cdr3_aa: CATRDSNSNEQFF; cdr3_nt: TGTGCCACCCGGGACAGTAACTCGAACGAGCAGTTCTTC
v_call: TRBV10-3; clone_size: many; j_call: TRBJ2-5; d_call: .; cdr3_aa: CATGGSNFGETQYF; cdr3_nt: TGTGCCACCGGGGGCAGCAATTTTGGTGAGACCCAGTACTTC
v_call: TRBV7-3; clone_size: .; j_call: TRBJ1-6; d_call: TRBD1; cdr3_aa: CASSLSGQGIPLHF; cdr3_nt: TGTGCCAGCAGCTTATCGGGACAGGGGATCCCCCTCCACTTT
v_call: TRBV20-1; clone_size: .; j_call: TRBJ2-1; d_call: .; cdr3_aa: CSARGYYQLSNNEQFF; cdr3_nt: TGCAGTGCTAGAGGATACTATCAACTATCTAACAATGAGCAGTTCTTC
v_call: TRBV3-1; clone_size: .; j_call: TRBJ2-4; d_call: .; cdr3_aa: CASSKLVLAKNIQYF; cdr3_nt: TGTGCCAGCAGCAAGCTGGTCCTAGCCAAAAACATTCAGTACTTC
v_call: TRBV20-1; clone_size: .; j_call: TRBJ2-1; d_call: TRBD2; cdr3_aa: CSARDPRKASGRVGEQFF; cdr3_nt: TGCAGTGCTAGAGATCCGCGAAAGGCTAGCGGGAGAGTTGGTGAGCAGTTCTTC
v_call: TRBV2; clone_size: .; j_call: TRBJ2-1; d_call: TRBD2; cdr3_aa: CASSEALASGGDNEQFF; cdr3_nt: TGTGCCAGCAGTGAAGCGCTCGCTAGCGGGGGGGACAATGAGCAGTTCTTC
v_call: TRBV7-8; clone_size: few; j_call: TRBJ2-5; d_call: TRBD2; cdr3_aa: CASSPGLAVYQETQYF; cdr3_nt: TGTGCCAGCAGTCCTGGGCTAGCGGTGTACCAAGAGACCCAGTACTTC
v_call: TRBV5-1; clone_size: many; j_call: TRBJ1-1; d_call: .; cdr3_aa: CASSLDGSGTEAFF; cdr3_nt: TGCGCCAGCAGCTTGGATGGCAGTGGCACTGAAGCTTTCTTT
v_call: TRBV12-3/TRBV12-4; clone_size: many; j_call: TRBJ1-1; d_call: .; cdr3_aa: CASSVAGELNTEAFF; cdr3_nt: TGTGCCAGCAGTGTGGCAGGGGAGTTGAACACTGAAGCTTTCTTT
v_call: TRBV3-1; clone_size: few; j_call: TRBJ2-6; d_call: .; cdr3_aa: CASSRWVSGANVLTF; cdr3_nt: TGTGCCAGCAGCCGTTGGGTCTCTGGGGCCAACGTCCTGACTTTC
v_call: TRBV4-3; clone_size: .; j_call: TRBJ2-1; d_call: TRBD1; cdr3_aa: CASSLDTGVNEQFF; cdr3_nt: TGCGCCAGCAGCCTAGATACAGGGGTAAATGAGCAGTTCTTC
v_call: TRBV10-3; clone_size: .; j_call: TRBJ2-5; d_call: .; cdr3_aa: CAISESQGRGETQYF; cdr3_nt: TGTGCCATCAGTGAGTCCCAAGGGCGCGGGGAGACCCAGTACTTC
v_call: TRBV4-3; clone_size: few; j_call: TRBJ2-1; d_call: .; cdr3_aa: CASSQGLPGLTYNEQFF; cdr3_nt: TGCGCCAGCAGCCAAGGCCTACCGGGACTCACATACAATGAGCAGTTCTTC
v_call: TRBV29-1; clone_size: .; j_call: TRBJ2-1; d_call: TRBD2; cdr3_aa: CSVEGGTLNSYNGQFF; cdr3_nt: TGCAGCGTTGAGGGGGGGACTCTAAATTCCTACAATGGGCAGTTCTTC
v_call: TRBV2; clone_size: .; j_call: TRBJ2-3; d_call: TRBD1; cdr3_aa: CASRNHRGRGTDTQYF; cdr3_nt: TGTGCCAGCCGTAACCACAGGGGAAGGGGCACAGATACGCAGTATTTT
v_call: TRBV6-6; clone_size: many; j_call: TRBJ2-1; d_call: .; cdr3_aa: CASSSQNEQFF; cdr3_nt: TGTGCCAGCAGCTCCCAAAATGAGCAGTTCTTC
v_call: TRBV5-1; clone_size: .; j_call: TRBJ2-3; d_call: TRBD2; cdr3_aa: CASSRGSRESTDTQYF; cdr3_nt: TGCGCCAGCAGCCGTGGTTCGCGGGAGAGCACAGATACGCAGTATTTT
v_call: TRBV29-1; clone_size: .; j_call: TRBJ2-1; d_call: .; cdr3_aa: CSATGSGNEQFF; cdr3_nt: TGCAGCGCCACCGGGAGTGGCAATGAGCAGTTCTTC
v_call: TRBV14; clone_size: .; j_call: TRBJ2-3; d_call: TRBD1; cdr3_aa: CASSQDPGQGVSDTQYF; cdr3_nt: TGTGCCAGCAGCCAAGATCCGGGACAGGGGGTCTCAGATACGCAGTATTTT
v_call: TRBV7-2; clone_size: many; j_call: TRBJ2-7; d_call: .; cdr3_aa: CASSLGNGLEQYF; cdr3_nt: TGTGCCAGCAGCTTAGGTAACGGGCTAGAGCAGTACTTC
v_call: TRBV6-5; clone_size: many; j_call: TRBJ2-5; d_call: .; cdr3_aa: CASSYSTPPETQYF; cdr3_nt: TGTGCCAGCAGTTACTCTACCCCTCCGGAGACCCAGTACTTC
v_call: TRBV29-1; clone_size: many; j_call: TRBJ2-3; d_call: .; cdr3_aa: CSVEDKAGPPPTDTQYF; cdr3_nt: TGCAGCGTTGAGGACAAAGCGGGTCCTCCCCCCACAGATACGCAGTATTTT
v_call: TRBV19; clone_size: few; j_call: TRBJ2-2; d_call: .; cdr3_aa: CASSKGWEAGTGELFF; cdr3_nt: TGTGCCAGTAGTAAGGGATGGGAAGCGGGCACCGGGGAGCTGTTTTTT
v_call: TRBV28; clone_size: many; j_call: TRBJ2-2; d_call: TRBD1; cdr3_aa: CASRSRDRPIGELFF; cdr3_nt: TGTGCCAGCAGATCCCGGGACAGGCCTATCGGGGAGCTGTTTTTT
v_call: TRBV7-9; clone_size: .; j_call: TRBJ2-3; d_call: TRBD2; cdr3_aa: CASSPTLAGSTDTQYF; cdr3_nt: TGTGCCAGCAGCCCCACTCTAGCGGGGTCCACAGATACGCAGTATTTT
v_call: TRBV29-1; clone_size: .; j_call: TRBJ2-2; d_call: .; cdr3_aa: CSVRESTGELFF; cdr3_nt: TGCAGCGTGAGGGAGAGCACCGGGGAGCTGTTTTTT
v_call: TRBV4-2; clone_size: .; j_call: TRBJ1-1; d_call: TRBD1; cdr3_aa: CASSQPKTGTNTEAFF; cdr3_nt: TGTGCCAGCAGCCAACCTAAGACAGGGACTAACACTGAAGCTTTCTTT
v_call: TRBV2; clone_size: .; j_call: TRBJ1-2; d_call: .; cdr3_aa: CASSVTNNYGYTF; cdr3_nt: TGTGCCAGCAGCGTAACAAATAACTATGGCTACACCTTC
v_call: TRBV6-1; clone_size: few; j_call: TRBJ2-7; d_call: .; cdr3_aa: CASSPLGRKNSYEQYF; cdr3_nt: TGTGCCAGCAGCCCGTTGGGCAGGAAAAATTCCTACGAGCAGTACTTC
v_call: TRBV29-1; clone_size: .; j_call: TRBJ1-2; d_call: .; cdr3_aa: CSVDLGNGYTF; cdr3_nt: TGCAGCGTTGATTTGGGTAATGGCTACACCTTC
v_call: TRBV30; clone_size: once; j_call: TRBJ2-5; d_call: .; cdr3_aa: CAWSGTMKETQYF; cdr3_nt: TGTGCCTGGAGTGGGACTATGAAAGAGACCCAGTACTTC